This T cell receptor beta chain is drawn from a study of cytomegalovirus exposure and HLA in healthy donors. Notes on the study in general: Cytomegalovirus-associated status was assigned to fewer than 200 TCR beta chains. The dataset shows that most TCR sequences were rare, while some public TCRs occurred in many donors. Three CMV-associated chains proved CMV antigen-specific in vitro.

On this clone: The target antigen is unknown.

Germline-derived CDR1 and CDR2 are SEHNR and FQNEAQ (reference sequence). This CDR3 comprises 13 residues. V shed 1 base and J shed 10 bases, with 11 bases lying between them. It was the approximately 120-subject validation cohort, separate from the roughly 700-subject first cohort, to which the donors belonged. Sequencing used immunoSEQ multiplex PCR; TCRdb keeps in-frame clones, though not all of them. Of about 150,000 clones listed, roughly 92% are singletons. The V gene is TRBV7-9, the J gene TRBJ2-1; TRBD2 is a possible D gene (6 bases). This TCR came from a man in his late teens or twenties in good health and CMV-seronegative. Sequenced material: PBMCs. CDR3: CASSLGRADEQFF. In nucleotides, the CDR3 is TGTGCCAGCAGCTTAGGGAGGGCAGACGAGCAGTTCTTC. The full variable domain, its missing parts supplied by reference TRBV7-9 and TRBJ2-1, is DTGVSQNPRHKITKRGQNVTFRCDPISEHNRLYWYRQTLGQGPEFLTYFQNEAQLEKSRLLSDRFSAERPKGSFSTLEIQRTEQGDSAMYLCASSLGRADEQFFGPGTRLTVL.